Shown below are 14 T cell receptor beta chains from a single sample sequenced in a study of blood T cell repertoires in COVID-19. Sequencing used immunoSEQ multiplex PCR; TCRdb keeps in-frame clones, though not all of them. The table lists 140,000 to 150,000 clones, around 80% of them singletons. Sequenced material: peripheral blood. These TCRs come from a human donor in a cohort sampled during active COVID-19.

The rearrangement links TRBV27 to TRBJ1-2; the D is unclear. CDR1 and CDR2 from the germline V gene are MNHEY and SMNVEV (reference sequence). V lost 2 bases and J lost 4, with 11 bases in between. CDR3 size: 14 residues. The CDR3 nucleotides are TGTGCCAGCAGTTTAAGTGGTAGACTCTATGGCTACACCTTC. Amino acids: CASSLSGRLYGYTF.

This clone was found once. The chain combines TRBV7-9 with TRBJ1-1, with D perhaps TRBD1 (6 bases). There are 16 residues in the CDR3. Trimming left V 5 bases short and J 0 bases short, with 16 bases between. Looked up from germline, CDR1 is SEHNR and CDR2 is FQNEAQ (reference sequence). CDR3 coding DNA: TGTGCCAGCAGCCTCTACAGGGTCGGGATGAACACTGAAGCTTTCTTT. It is translated as CASSLYRVGMNTEAFF.

V and J are TRBV6-4 and TRBJ1-2, with D perhaps matching TRBD1 (5 bases). The germline gives CDR1 MRHNA, CDR2 SNTAGT. The CDR3 is 14 amino acids. The V end lost 3 bases, the J end lost 8 bases, and 16 bases lay between the germline ends. The CDR3 bases are TGTGCCAGCAGTGAGGCCCCAGGGTATTCAGGCTACACCTTC. Its translation: CASSEAPGYSGYTF.

The chain carries TRBV7-2 and TRBJ1-2; unclear D gene. The CDR3 runs 12 residues. Germline values: CDR1 SGHTA, CDR2 FQGNSA. Trimming shortened V by 0 bases and J by 8 bases, and 7 bases separated the two germline ends. The CDR3 DNA follows: TGTGCCAGCAGCTTAGCGCAGTTCGGCTACACCTTC. This sequence encodes CASSLAQFGYTF.

This chain connects TRBV11-3 to TRBJ2-3; D gene ambiguous. V was clipped by 4 bases and J by 3 bases, with 17 bases between them. The CDR3 runs 16 residues. Germline CDR1 and CDR2: SGHNT and YENEEA. CDR3 sequence: CASSSQAGVLTDTQYF. Written as DNA, the CDR3 is TGTGCCAGCAGCTCCCAGGCAGGTGTTCTTACAGATACGCAGTATTTT. The full variable domain, rest sourced from reference TRBV11-3 and TRBJ2-3, is EAGVVQSPRYKIIEKKQPVAFWCNPISGHNTLYWYLQNLGQGPELLIRYENEEAVDDSQLPKDRFSAERLKGVDSTLKIQPAELGDSAVYLCASSSQAGVLTDTQYFGPGTRLTVL.

V gene TRBV5-4 combines with J gene TRBJ1-1; 8 positions agree with TRBD1. Germline loops: CDR1 SGHNT, CDR2 YYREEE (reference sequence). The CDR3 has 17 residues. The ends lost 7 bases at V and 1 base at J; junction bases unmatched: 15. The CDR3 region is CASSATPGQGPNTEAFF. CDR3 sequence (DNA): TGTGCCAGCTCTGCAACCCCAGGACAGGGACCGAACACTGAAGCTTTCTTT.

The rearrangement links TRBV12-3 or TRBV12-4 to TRBJ1-2, with a tentative D call TRBD1 (5 bases). The CDR3 contains 13 residues. V was cut by 2 bases and J by 4 bases, with 8 bases left in between. CDR3 in amino acids: CASSLQGIYGYTF. DNA of the CDR3: TGTGCCAGCAGTTTACAGGGTATCTATGGCTACACCTTC.

The chain recombines TRBV11-3 with TRBJ1-1; D possibly corresponds to TRBD1 (5 bases). The V end was cut by 3 bases, the J end by 0 bases, with 14 bases between. The CDR3 has 16 amino acids. Germline V gives CDR1 SGHNT, CDR2 YENEEA. For the CDR3, the DNA is TGTGCCAGCAGCTTTGGGGCGACAGCTATGAACACTGAAGCTTTCTTT. Encoded protein: CASSFGATAMNTEAFF.

This clone has more than one count but fewer than ten. This sequence joins TRBV6-5 and TRBJ2-7, with TRBD1 matching over 9 bases. The V gene end was trimmed by 0 bases and the J gene end by 4 bases; junction bases not matched to a gene: 7. The CDR3 has 16 amino acids. The germline V gene has CDR1 MNHEY and CDR2 SVGAGI. The CDR3 region is CASSYSGTGFMYEQYF. The CDR3 region has the DNA TGTGCCAGCAGTTACTCCGGGACAGGGTTTATGTACGAGCAGTACTTC.

The gene calls are TRBV7-2 and TRBJ2-7; D gene unclear. V lost 5 bases, J lost 4 bases, and 6 bases lay in between. This CDR3 is 11 amino acids long. Per the germline V gene, CDR1 is SGHTA and CDR2 is FQGNSA. The CDR3 bases are TGTGCCAGCAGCCTCTATTACGAGCAGTACTTC. It encodes CASSLYYEQYF.

The V and J genes are TRBV14 and TRBJ2-3; a weak D match, TRBD1 (5 bases). Trimming cost V 1 base and J 0 bases, with 11 bases left between them. CDR1 SGHDN and CDR2 FVKESK come from the germline V gene. The CDR3 runs 16 residues. The CDR3 sequence is CASSQVPGSSTDTQYF. The CDR3 DNA follows: TGTGCCAGCAGCCAAGTCCCAGGGTCTAGCACAGATACGCAGTATTTT.

CDR3 sequence reads: CASSRGNEQFF. DNA for the CDR3: TGTGCCAGCAGTAGGGGGAATGAGCAGTTCTTC. This chain joins TRBV6-2 or TRBV6-3 and TRBJ2-1, with D perhaps matching TRBD1 (6 bases). Germline-derived CDR1 and CDR2 are MNHEY and SVGEGT. Trimming removed 5 bases from V and 7 bases from J, with 6 bases in between. The CDR3 is 11 residues long.

The V call is TRBV3-1 (or the pseudogene TRBV3-2), the J call TRBJ2-7; weak D call: TRBD1 (6 bases). Trimming took off 1 base at V and 1 base at J, with 8 bases between the two ends. This CDR3 spans 14 amino acids. Germline V lookup: CDR1 LGHDT, CDR2 YNNKEL (reference sequence). CDR3 protein: CASSQGRGSYEQYF. The CDR3 bases are TGTGCCAGCAGCCAAGGCAGGGGATCCTACGAGCAGTACTTC.

This sequence joins TRBV5-1 and TRBJ2-3, with 9 bases matching TRBD2. The germline CDR1 and CDR2 sequences are SGHRS and YFSETQ. CDR3 length: 14 residues. After removal of 5 bases from V and 5 bases from J, the junction contained 6 bases not matched to a gene. The CDR3 is CASSRGGAKDTQYF. CDR3 sequence (DNA): TGCGCCAGCAGTCGCGGGGGGGCGAAAGATACGCAGTATTTT.